This T cell receptor beta chain was identified during a study of blood T cell repertoires in COVID-19. Participant age was roughly 18 to 89 years, and participants resided in approximately 24 US areas. As originally analysed: Amplified reference gene primers provided the basis for estimating nucleated cell counts. The method was immunoSEQ multiplex PCR; TCRdb's version includes in-frame clones alone and lacks a portion of them. V and J calls and clone size are as listed in that table; D and trimming were resolved from the DNA. The sample yields 200,000 to 300,000 clones, around 89% seen once. This TCR was recovered from a woman aged 25 to 39 who had recovered from COVID-19. The sample was PBMCs or T cells enriched from blood (not recorded which).

The CDR3, as DNA: TGTGCCAGCAGTCCACGGACAGGTCGTTCACCCCTCCACTTT. It encodes CASSPRTGRSPLHF. V is TRBV28 and J is TRBJ1-6; the match to TRBD1 covers 7 bases. The CDR3 sequence is 14 residues long. Germline CDR1 is MDHEN and CDR2 is SYDVKM. V dropped 5 bases and J dropped 9; count of bases not matched to a gene: 7.